This T cell receptor (beta chain) was found in a study of T and B cells in COVID-19 patients. TRB rearrangements were amplified by multiplex PCR with BIOMED2 TRB-A/B primers. MiXCR was run by TCRdb on the multiplex PCR reads, yielding one entry per CDR3 protein. The sample carries about 27,000 distinct CDR3 sequences, approximately 32% recorded once. This clonotype occurred a few times. Germline V gene sequence: CDR1 LNHDA, CDR2 SQIVND (reference sequence). This CDR3 has 12 residues. Trimming cost V 4 bases and J 10 bases, with 13 bases left between them. Each TRB amplification used roughly 240-550 ng of genomic DNA from blood.

The specimen was blood. The TCR was taken from a human donor who had recovered from COVID-19. The rearrangement joins TRBV19 to TRBJ1-1; tentative D call: TRBD1 (5 bases). CDR3 bases: TGTGCCAGTAGTAAGTTCAGGCAGGGAGCTTTCTTT. It translates to CASSKFRQGAFF. The full variable domain, in which reference TRBV19 and TRBJ1-1 provide the parts outside the CDR3, is DGGITQSPKYLFRKEGQNVTLSCEQNLNHDAMYWYRQDPGQGLRLIYYSQIVNDFQKGDIAEGYSVSREKKESFPLTVTSAQKNPTAFYLCASSKFRQGAFFGQGTRLTVV.